Presented here are 5 T cell receptor beta chains from one specimen sequenced in a study of T cell changes during pregnancy in multiple sclerosis (dated by TCRdb to about 2019). The method behind the library was the immunoSEQ multiplex PCR assay. Not all clones reach the TCRdb copy of this immuneACCESS table, which keeps in-frame sequences only. Checked studies attribute under half of the gap to unresolved V genes and leave the rest unexplained. Recorded for this sample are approximately 58,000 clones; roughly 92% of them occurred a single time. More than 1.3% of the sample goes to the ten largest clones. The sequenced sample was peripheral blood, obtained in the second trimester of pregnancy. These receptors all stem from a female donor with multiple sclerosis, enrolled in a pregnancy study.

The chain combines TRBV6-6 with TRBJ2-1, with 11 nucleotides matching TRBD2. J lost 5 bases, V lost 3 bases, and 6 bases had no gene match. This CDR3 has 16 residues. Germline-derived CDR1 and CDR2 are MNHNY and SVGAGI (reference sequence). The CDR3: CASSYPGTSGDNEQFF. CDR3 nucleotide sequence: TGTGCCAGCAGTTATCCCGGGACTAGCGGCGACAATGAGCAGTTCTTC.

CDR3 sequence: CASSPSGSSYEQYF. In nucleotides, the CDR3 is TGTGCCAGTAGTCCTAGCGGGAGCTCCTACGAGCAGTACTTC. J is TRBJ2-7 and V is TRBV19; 10 bases map to TRBD2. V shed 5 bases and J 0 bases; nucleotides not matched to a gene: 1. CDR1 is LNHDA, CDR2 SQIVND, per germline (reference sequence). The CDR3 has 14 residues.

The CDR3 DNA reads TGTGCCATCAGCCCAGGACAGAAGGAAAGCAATCAGCCCCAGCATTTT. Translated: CAISPGQKESNQPQHF. The chain uses TRBV10-3 and TRBJ1-5; possible D gene TRBD1, 6 bases. Germline CDR1 is ENHRY and CDR2 is SYGVKD. The CDR3 covers 16 residues. V was trimmed by 6 bases and J by 1 base, leaving 16 bases between them.

The chain recombines TRBV5-1 with TRBJ1-3; TRBD1 might be the D (5 bases). CDR1 and CDR2 from the germline V gene are SGHRS and YFSETQ. Between the trimmed V and J ends, which lost 4 bases and 0 bases, there was a span of 8 bases. This CDR3 is 14 amino acids long. CDR3 loop: CASSAGSSGNTIYF. CDR3 bases: TGCGCCAGCAGCGCAGGGTCCTCTGGAAACACCATATATTTT.

The chain joins TRBV5-4 to TRBJ1-5; 7 positions agree with TRBD1. The CDR3 has 16 residues. The trim removed 0 bases at V and 4 bases at J, leaving 7 bases unmatched. Germline CDR1 SGHNT, CDR2 YYREEE (reference sequence). In DNA, the CDR3 is TGTGCCAGCAGCTTGGGTGGGACAGCGATAAATCAGCCCCAGCATTTT. Encoded protein: CASSLGGTAINQPQHF.